These T cell receptor beta chains were read from a single sample in a study of cytomegalovirus exposure and HLA in healthy donors. The repertoire was sequenced with immunoSEQ multiplex PCR; TCRdb's copy has only in-frame clones and lacks some. The data show roughly 190,000 clones, about 83% seen once. Sequencing used PBMCs. These receptors were obtained from a woman aged 50 to 60 in good health and CMV-seropositive. The CDR3 runs from the conserved cysteine through the conserved F or W. The D gene is left open where the match is weak. Clone sizes are given selectively: once, few, many, or a class where the clone is expanded.

clone size: many
D gene: .
V gene: TRBV6-4
J gene: TRBJ2-3
CDR3 protein: CASGGGGPTDTQYF
CDR3 DNA: TGTGCCAGCGGGGGGGGCGGGCCCACAGATACGCAGTATTTT

clone size: .
D gene: TRBD2
V gene: TRBV18
J gene: TRBJ2-3
CDR3 protein: CASSPLAGVYTDTQYF
CDR3 DNA: TGTGCCAGCTCTCCTCTAGCGGGGGTGTACACAGATACGCAGTATTTT

clone size: .
D gene: .
V gene: TRBV9
J gene: TRBJ2-2
CDR3 protein: CASSVAGINTGELFF
CDR3 DNA: TGTGCCAGCAGCGTAGCCGGGATTAACACCGGGGAGCTGTTTTTT

clone size: .
D gene: .
V gene: TRBV15
J gene: TRBJ2-5
CDR3 protein: CATSRDPGWRIETQYF
CDR3 DNA: TGTGCCACCAGCAGAGATCCGGGTTGGCGGATAGAGACCCAGTACTTC

clone size: .
D gene: TRBD1
V gene: TRBV6-1
J gene: TRBJ1-6
CDR3 protein: CASSEALLFQGTGYNSPLHF
CDR3 DNA: TGTGCCAGCAGTGAAGCGCTTCTTTTTCAGGGGACAGGGTATAATTCACCCCTCCACTTT

clone size: .
D gene: .
V gene: TRBV5-1
J gene: TRBJ1-2
CDR3 protein: CASSDIRGLGGYTF
CDR3 DNA: TGCGCCAGCAGCGATATTCGAGGACTTGGTGGCTACACCTTC

clone size: .
D gene: TRBD1
V gene: TRBV5-1
J gene: TRBJ1-4
CDR3 protein: CASSPNPGQANEKLFF
CDR3 DNA: TGCGCCAGCAGCCCCAATCCGGGACAGGCTAATGAAAAACTGTTTTTT

clone size: .
D gene: .
V gene: TRBV27
J gene: TRBJ2-7
CDR3 protein: CASSFGAVSYEQYF
CDR3 DNA: TGTGCCAGCAGTTTCGGTGCGGTCTCCTACGAGCAGTACTTC

clone size: .
D gene: .
V gene: TRBV18
J gene: TRBJ1-1
CDR3 protein: CASSPRGMNTEAFF
CDR3 DNA: TGTGCCAGCTCACCAAGGGGGATGAACACTGAAGCTTTCTTT

clone size: .
D gene: TRBD1
V gene: TRBV2
J gene: TRBJ1-6
CDR3 protein: CASRRATGRPSPLHF
CDR3 DNA: TGTGCCAGCAGGCGGGCGACAGGGAGGCCATCACCCCTCCACTTT

clone size: .
D gene: .
V gene: TRBV28
J gene: TRBJ2-1
CDR3 protein: CASFTLGARYNEQFF
CDR3 DNA: TGTGCCAGCTTCACGTTAGGGGCCCGATACAATGAGCAGTTCTTC

clone size: .
D gene: .
V gene: TRBV27
J gene: TRBJ2-7
CDR3 protein: CASSPSGGTYEQYF
CDR3 DNA: TGTGCCAGCAGTCCCTCGGGGGGCACCTACGAGCAGTACTTC

clone size: .
D gene: TRBD1
V gene: TRBV2
J gene: TRBJ1-5
CDR3 protein: CASTYYGTGNQPQHF
CDR3 DNA: TGTGCCAGCACTTATTATGGGACAGGCAATCAGCCCCAGCATTTT

clone size: .
D gene: .
V gene: TRBV10-3
J gene: TRBJ2-4
CDR3 protein: CAISESGGENIQYF
CDR3 DNA: TGTGCCATCAGTGAGTCAGGGGGGGAAAACATTCAGTACTTC

clone size: .
D gene: TRBD1
V gene: TRBV28
J gene: TRBJ1-1
CDR3 protein: CASNLQGSTEAFF
CDR3 DNA: TGTGCCAGCAATCTACAGGGGAGTACTGAAGCTTTCTTT

clone size: .
D gene: .
V gene: TRBV9
J gene: TRBJ2-5
CDR3 protein: CASSVHTSLSATQYF
CDR3 DNA: TGTGCCAGCAGCGTGCATACCTCCCTAAGCGCGACCCAGTACTTC

clone size: .
D gene: TRBD1
V gene: TRBV6-6
J gene: TRBJ2-5
CDR3 protein: CASSPRTGGETQYF
CDR3 DNA: TGTGCCAGCAGTCCCCGGACAGGGGGGGAGACCCAGTACTTC

clone size: few
D gene: TRBD1
V gene: TRBV10-3
J gene: TRBJ2-7
CDR3 protein: CAIAPGQQTYEQYF
CDR3 DNA: TGTGCCATCGCCCCGGGACAGCAGACCTACGAGCAGTACTTC

clone size: .
D gene: .
V gene: TRBV6-5
J gene: TRBJ1-1
CDR3 protein: CASSYSGRGTKTEAFF
CDR3 DNA: TGTGCCAGCAGTTACTCGGGTCGGGGGACGAAGACTGAAGCTTTCTTT

clone size: .
D gene: .
V gene: TRBV11-2
J gene: TRBJ1-3
CDR3 protein: CASSPGGSGNTIYF
CDR3 DNA: TGTGCCAGCAGTCCCGGGGGGTCTGGAAACACCATATATTTT

clone size: .
D gene: TRBD1
V gene: TRBV18
J gene: TRBJ1-2
CDR3 protein: CASSQDRGDGYTF
CDR3 DNA: TGTGCCAGCTCACAGGACAGGGGGGATGGCTACACCTTC

clone size: .
D gene: TRBD1
V gene: TRBV5-1
J gene: TRBJ2-7
CDR3 protein: CASSLGTGSSYEQYF
CDR3 DNA: TGCGCCAGCAGCCTTGGGACAGGATCGTCCTACGAGCAGTACTTC

clone size: .
D gene: TRBD1
V gene: TRBV19
J gene: TRBJ2-1
CDR3 protein: CATRDRATSYNEQFF
CDR3 DNA: TGTGCCACCCGTGACAGGGCCACCTCCTACAATGAGCAGTTCTTC

clone size: .
D gene: .
V gene: TRBV15
J gene: TRBJ1-5
CDR3 protein: CATRAQLNQPQHF
CDR3 DNA: TGTGCCACCAGGGCACAGTTAAATCAGCCCCAGCATTTT

clone size: .
D gene: .
V gene: TRBV5-4
J gene: TRBJ1-2
CDR3 protein: CASSSTTGNYGYTF
CDR3 DNA: TGTGCCAGCAGCTCTACTACAGGGAACTATGGCTACACCTTC

clone size: .
D gene: .
V gene: TRBV5-1
J gene: TRBJ2-3
CDR3 protein: CASSWTDTDTQYF
CDR3 DNA: TGCGCCAGCAGCTGGACAGACACAGATACGCAGTATTTT

clone size: .
D gene: .
V gene: TRBV5-4
J gene: TRBJ2-1
CDR3 protein: CASSLAGTLTNNEQFF
CDR3 DNA: TGTGCCAGCAGCTTGGCTGGGACTCTTACAAACAATGAGCAGTTCTTC

clone size: .
D gene: .
V gene: TRBV5-5
J gene: TRBJ1-1
CDR3 protein: CASSLTGKHTEAFF
CDR3 DNA: TGTGCCAGCAGCTTGACAGGGAAGCACACTGAAGCTTTCTTT

clone size: .
D gene: .
V gene: TRBV14
J gene: TRBJ2-3
CDR3 protein: CASNRLGYTDTQYF
CDR3 DNA: TGTGCCAGCAATCGACTAGGGTACACAGATACGCAGTATTTT

clone size: once
D gene: .
V gene: TRBV18
J gene: TRBJ2-6
CDR3 protein: CASSPRSRADGANVLTF
CDR3 DNA: TGTGCCAGCTCACCACGGTCCAGGGCTGATGGGGCCAACGTCCTGACTTTC

clone size: .
D gene: .
V gene: TRBV7-3
J gene: TRBJ2-1
CDR3 protein: CASSFAGNEQFF
CDR3 DNA: TGTGCCAGCAGCTTCGCGGGCAATGAGCAGTTCTTC

clone size: .
D gene: .
V gene: TRBV14
J gene: TRBJ1-1
CDR3 protein: CASSPPDPRVSEAFF
CDR3 DNA: TGTGCCAGCAGTCCTCCGGATCCTCGGGTATCTGAAGCTTTCTTT

clone size: .
D gene: TRBD2
V gene: TRBV7-2
J gene: TRBJ2-7
CDR3 protein: CASSLGGGAQYEQYF
CDR3 DNA: TGTGCCAGCAGCTTGGGCGGGGGGGCTCAATACGAGCAGTACTTC

clone size: .
D gene: TRBD1
V gene: TRBV27
J gene: TRBJ1-1
CDR3 protein: CASRGQSERNTEAFF
CDR3 DNA: TGTGCCAGCAGGGGACAGTCAGAAAGAAACACTGAAGCTTTCTTT

clone size: .
D gene: .
V gene: TRBV21-1
J gene: TRBJ1-4
CDR3 protein: CASSKEEGSAATNEKLFF
CDR3 DNA: TGTGCCAGCAGCAAAGAGGAGGGGTCTGCTGCAACTAATGAAAAACTGTTTTTT

clone size: .
D gene: .
V gene: TRBV6-5
J gene: TRBJ2-4
CDR3 protein: CASSRQEGKNIQYF
CDR3 DNA: TGTGCCAGCAGTCGCCAGGAGGGCAAAAACATTCAGTACTTC

clone size: .
D gene: TRBD1
V gene: TRBV5-8
J gene: TRBJ1-2
CDR3 protein: CASSSSGTGFNYGYTF
CDR3 DNA: TGTGCCAGCAGTTCGTCTGGGACAGGCTTTAACTATGGCTACACCTTC

clone size: .
D gene: TRBD2
V gene: TRBV7-3
J gene: TRBJ2-3
CDR3 protein: CASSSRTSGGYTDTQYF
CDR3 DNA: TGTGCCAGCAGCTCCCGGACTAGCGGGGGGTACACAGATACGCAGTATTTT

clone size: .
D gene: .
V gene: TRBV28
J gene: TRBJ1-5
CDR3 protein: CASRFTTEPNQPQHF
CDR3 DNA: TGTGCCAGCAGGTTTACGACAGAACCTAATCAGCCCCAGCATTTT

clone size: .
D gene: TRBD1
V gene: TRBV6-6
J gene: TRBJ1-1
CDR3 protein: CASTRDRTGSAFF
CDR3 DNA: TGTGCCAGCACCAGGGACAGAACCGGTTCAGCTTTCTTT

clone size: once
D gene: TRBD1
V gene: TRBV7-2
J gene: TRBJ1-5
CDR3 protein: CASSLRGGAQPQHF
CDR3 DNA: TGTGCCAGCAGCTTAAGAGGGGGCGCCCAGCCCCAGCATTTT

clone size: .
D gene: .
V gene: TRBV18
J gene: TRBJ2-1
CDR3 protein: CASSPASRGSYNEQFF
CDR3 DNA: TGTGCCAGCTCACCCGCTTCTCGGGGGTCCTACAATGAGCAGTTCTTC

clone size: .
D gene: TRBD1
V gene: TRBV9
J gene: TRBJ1-1
CDR3 protein: CASTQDRDTEAFF
CDR3 DNA: TGTGCCAGCACCCAGGACAGGGACACTGAAGCTTTCTTT

clone size: .
D gene: .
V gene: TRBV19
J gene: TRBJ1-2
CDR3 protein: CACEKGANYGYTF
CDR3 DNA: TGTGCCTGCGAGAAGGGAGCTAACTATGGCTACACCTTC

clone size: .
D gene: TRBD1
V gene: TRBV18
J gene: TRBJ1-6
CDR3 protein: CASSLLQGDSYNSPLHF
CDR3 DNA: TGTGCCAGCTCATTATTACAGGGGGACTCCTATAATTCACCCCTCCACTTT

clone size: .
D gene: .
V gene: TRBV27
J gene: TRBJ1-2
CDR3 protein: CASSRDRRNYGYTF
CDR3 DNA: TGTGCCAGCAGCCGCGACAGGCGTAACTATGGCTACACCTTC

clone size: .
D gene: TRBD1
V gene: TRBV5-1
J gene: TRBJ2-4
CDR3 protein: CASKPGQGNIQYF
CDR3 DNA: TGCGCCAGCAAACCGGGACAGGGAAACATTCAGTACTTC

clone size: many
D gene: .
V gene: TRBV7-9
J gene: TRBJ2-2
CDR3 protein: CASTSETGRTGELFF
CDR3 DNA: TGTGCCAGCACCTCGGAGACAGGACGGACCGGGGAGCTGTTTTTT

clone size: .
D gene: TRBD1
V gene: TRBV19
J gene: TRBJ1-2
CDR3 protein: CASSISGDSYGYTF
CDR3 DNA: TGTGCCAGTAGTATTTCCGGGGACAGCTATGGCTACACCTTC

clone size: .
D gene: TRBD1
V gene: TRBV29-1
J gene: TRBJ2-3
CDR3 protein: CSVTGGYIRSDTQYF
CDR3 DNA: TGCAGCGTGACAGGGGGCTACATCAGGTCAGATACGCAGTATTTT

clone size: .
D gene: .
V gene: TRBV6-5
J gene: TRBJ1-1
CDR3 protein: CASSYSLSGNTEAFF
CDR3 DNA: TGTGCCAGCAGTTACTCTCTTTCCGGGAACACTGAAGCTTTCTTT

clone size: .
D gene: TRBD1
V gene: TRBV18
J gene: TRBJ1-1
CDR3 protein: CASSPLPGQGRENTEAFF
CDR3 DNA: TGTGCCAGCTCACCACTTCCGGGACAGGGGAGGGAGAACACTGAAGCTTTCTTT

clone size: .
D gene: .
V gene: TRBV30
J gene: TRBJ2-5
CDR3 protein: CAWSAGGGETQYF
CDR3 DNA: TGTGCCTGGAGTGCAGGAGGGGGCGAGACCCAGTACTTC

clone size: .
D gene: .
V gene: TRBV21-1
J gene: TRBJ1-1
CDR3 protein: CASHTGAEAFF
CDR3 DNA: TGTGCCAGCCATACAGGGGCTGAAGCTTTCTTT

clone size: .
D gene: TRBD1
V gene: TRBV16
J gene: TRBJ1-4
CDR3 protein: CASSLGGQTNEKLFF
CDR3 DNA: TGTGCCAGCAGCCTAGGGGGACAGACTAATGAAAAACTGTTTTTT

clone size: once
D gene: .
V gene: TRBV6-1
J gene: TRBJ1-6
CDR3 protein: CASSESLSSYNSPLHF
CDR3 DNA: TGTGCCAGCAGTGAGTCCTTGAGCTCCTATAATTCCCCCCTCCACTTT

clone size: .
D gene: .
V gene: TRBV30
J gene: TRBJ2-1
CDR3 protein: CAWTQNNEQFF
CDR3 DNA: TGTGCCTGGACTCAGAACAATGAGCAGTTCTTC

clone size: .
D gene: .
V gene: TRBV27
J gene: TRBJ1-6
CDR3 protein: CASSFRQVNSPLHF
CDR3 DNA: TGTGCCAGCAGTTTTAGACAGGTTAATTCACCCCTCCACTTT

clone size: .
D gene: .
V gene: TRBV7-3
J gene: TRBJ2-2
CDR3 protein: CASSEQGGMENTGELFF
CDR3 DNA: TGTGCCAGCAGCGAACAGGGTGGAATGGAGAACACCGGGGAGCTGTTTTTC